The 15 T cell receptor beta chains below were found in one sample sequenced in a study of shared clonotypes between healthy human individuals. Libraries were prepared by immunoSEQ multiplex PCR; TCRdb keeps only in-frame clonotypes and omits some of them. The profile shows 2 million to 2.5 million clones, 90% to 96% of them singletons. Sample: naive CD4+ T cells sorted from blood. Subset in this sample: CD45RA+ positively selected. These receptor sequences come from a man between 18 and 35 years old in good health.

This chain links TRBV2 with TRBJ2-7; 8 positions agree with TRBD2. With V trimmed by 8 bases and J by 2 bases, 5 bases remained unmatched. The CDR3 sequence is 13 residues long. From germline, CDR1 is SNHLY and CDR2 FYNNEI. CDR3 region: CASGRAGAYEQYF. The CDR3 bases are TGTGCCAGCGGAAGAGCGGGAGCCTACGAGCAGTACTTC.

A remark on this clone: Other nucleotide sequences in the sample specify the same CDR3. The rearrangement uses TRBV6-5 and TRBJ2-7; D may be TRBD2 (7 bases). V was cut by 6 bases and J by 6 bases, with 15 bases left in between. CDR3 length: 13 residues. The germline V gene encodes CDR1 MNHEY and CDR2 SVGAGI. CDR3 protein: CASSPPGGGEQYF. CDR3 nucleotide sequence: TGTGCCAGCAGCCCGCCGGGGGGCGGCGAGCAGTACTTC.

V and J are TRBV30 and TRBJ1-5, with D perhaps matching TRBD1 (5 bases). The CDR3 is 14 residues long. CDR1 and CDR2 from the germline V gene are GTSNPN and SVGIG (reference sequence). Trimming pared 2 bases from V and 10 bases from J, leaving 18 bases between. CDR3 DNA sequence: TGTGCCTGGAGTTCTAGCAGGGACCATAGCCCCCAGCATTTT. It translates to CAWSSSRDHSPQHF.

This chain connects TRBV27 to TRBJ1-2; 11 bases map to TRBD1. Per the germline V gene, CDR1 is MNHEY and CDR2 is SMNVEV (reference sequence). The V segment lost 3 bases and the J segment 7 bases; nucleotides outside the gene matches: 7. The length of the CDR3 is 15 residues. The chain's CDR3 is CASSLDRGLSFGYTF. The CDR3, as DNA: TGTGCCAGCAGTTTGGACAGGGGGCTGTCTTTTGGCTACACCTTC.

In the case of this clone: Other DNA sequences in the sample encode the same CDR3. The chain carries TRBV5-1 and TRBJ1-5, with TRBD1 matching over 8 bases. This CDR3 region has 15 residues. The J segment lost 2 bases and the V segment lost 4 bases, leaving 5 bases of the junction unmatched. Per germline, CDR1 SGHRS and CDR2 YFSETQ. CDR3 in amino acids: CASSPGGSGNQPQHF. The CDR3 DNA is TGCGCCAGCAGCCCAGGGGGCTCGGGCAATCAGCCCCAGCATTTT.

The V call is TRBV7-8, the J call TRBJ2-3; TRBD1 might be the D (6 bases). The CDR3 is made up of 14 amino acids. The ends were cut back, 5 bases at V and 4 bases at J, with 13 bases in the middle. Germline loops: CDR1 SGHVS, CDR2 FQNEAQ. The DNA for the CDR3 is TGTGCCAGCAGCAATAGACAGGCCTCAGATACGCAGTATTTT. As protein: CASSNRQASDTQYF.

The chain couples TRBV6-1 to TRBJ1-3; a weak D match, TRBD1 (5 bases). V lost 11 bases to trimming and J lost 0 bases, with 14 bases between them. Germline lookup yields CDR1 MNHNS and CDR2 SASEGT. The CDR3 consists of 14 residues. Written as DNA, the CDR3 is TGTGCCTCCTCCCCAGGGTCCTCTGGAAACACCATATATTTT. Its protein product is CASSPGSSGNTIYF.

The CDR3 sequence is CASSLMGGNTEAFF. In DNA, the CDR3 is TGTGCCAGCAGCTTAATGGGGGGGAACACTGAAGCTTTCTTT. The chain joins TRBV7-2 to TRBJ1-1, with D possibly matching TRBD1 (5 bases). V was trimmed by 2 bases and J by 1 base, leaving 8 bases between them. The CDR3 covers 14 residues. The germline CDR1 and CDR2 sequences are SGHTA and FQGNSA.

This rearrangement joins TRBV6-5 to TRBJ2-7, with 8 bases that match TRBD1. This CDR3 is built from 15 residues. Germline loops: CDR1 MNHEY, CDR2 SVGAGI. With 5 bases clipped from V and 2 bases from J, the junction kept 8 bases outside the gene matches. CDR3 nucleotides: TGTGCCAGCAGTACGCCGAAACAGGGGGCCTACGAGCAGTACTTC. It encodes CASSTPKQGAYEQYF.

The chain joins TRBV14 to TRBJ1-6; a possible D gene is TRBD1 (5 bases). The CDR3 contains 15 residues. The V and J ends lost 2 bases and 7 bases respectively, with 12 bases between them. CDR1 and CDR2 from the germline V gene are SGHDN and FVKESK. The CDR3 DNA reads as TGTGCCAGCAGCCAATTACAGTGGGGCAATTCACCCCTCCACTTT. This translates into CASSQLQWGNSPLHF. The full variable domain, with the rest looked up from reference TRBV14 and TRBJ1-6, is EAGVTQFPSHSVIEKGQTVTLRCDPISGHDNLYWYRRVMGKEIKFLLHFVKESKQDESGMPNNRFLAERTGGTYSTLKVQPAELEDSGVYFCASSQLQWGNSPLHFGNGTRLTVT.

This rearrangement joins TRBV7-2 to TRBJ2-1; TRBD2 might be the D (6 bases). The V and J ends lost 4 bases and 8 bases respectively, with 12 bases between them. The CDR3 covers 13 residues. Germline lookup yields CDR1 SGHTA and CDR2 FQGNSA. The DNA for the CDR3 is TGTGCCAGCAGCTCAACCGGGACTTATGAGCAGTTCTTC. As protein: CASSSTGTYEQFF.

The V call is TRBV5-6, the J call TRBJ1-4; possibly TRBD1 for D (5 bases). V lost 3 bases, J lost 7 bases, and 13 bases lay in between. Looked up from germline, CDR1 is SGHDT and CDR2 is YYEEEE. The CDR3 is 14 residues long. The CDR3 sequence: CASSSTDPPEKLFF. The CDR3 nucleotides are TGTGCCAGCAGCTCGACAGATCCTCCTGAAAAACTGTTTTTT.

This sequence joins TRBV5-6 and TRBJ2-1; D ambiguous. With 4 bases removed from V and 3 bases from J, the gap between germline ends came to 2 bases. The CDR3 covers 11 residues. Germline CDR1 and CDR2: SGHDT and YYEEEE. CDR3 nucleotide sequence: TGTGCCAGCAGCCACTACAATGAGCAGTTCTTC. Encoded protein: CASSHYNEQFF. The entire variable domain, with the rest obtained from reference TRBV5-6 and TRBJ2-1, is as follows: DAGVTQSPTHLIKTRGQQVTLRCSPKSGHDTVSWYQQALGQGPQFIFQYYEEEERQRGNFPDRFSGHQFPNYSSELNVNALLLGDSALYLCASSHYNEQFFGPGTRLTVL.

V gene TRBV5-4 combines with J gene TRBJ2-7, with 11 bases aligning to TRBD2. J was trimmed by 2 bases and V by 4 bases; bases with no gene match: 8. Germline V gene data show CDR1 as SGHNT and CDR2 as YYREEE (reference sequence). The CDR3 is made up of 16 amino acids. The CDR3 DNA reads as TGTGCCAGCAGCCGGGGGGGACTAGCGGAAACCTACGAGCAGTACTTC. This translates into CASSRGGLAETYEQYF.

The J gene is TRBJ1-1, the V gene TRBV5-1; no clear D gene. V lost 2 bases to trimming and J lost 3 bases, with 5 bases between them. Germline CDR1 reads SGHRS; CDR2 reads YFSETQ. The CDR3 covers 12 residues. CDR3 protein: CASSFSDTEAFF. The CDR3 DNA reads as TGCGCCAGCAGCTTTTCAGACACTGAAGCTTTCTTT.